Sequencing of this T cell receptor beta chain was carried out in a study of blood T cell repertoires in COVID-19. Some clones are missing from TCRdb's copy, which holds only in-frame ones; the method was immunoSEQ multiplex PCR. The top ten clones hold approximately 10% of a sample with approximately 200,000 clones, approximately 88% of them seen once. Trimming stripped 5 bases from V and 6 bases from J, with 13 bases between. Germline loops: CDR1 SNHLY, CDR2 FYNNEI. The CDR3 spans 14 residues. Participants were placed into cohorts based on the clinical history they reported. This clonotype was obtained from a man aged 18-30 years with acute COVID-19. Sequencing was carried out using PBMCs or T cells enriched from blood (not recorded which). V and J are TRBV2 and TRBJ2-2; D perhaps matches TRBD1 (5 bases). The CDR3 DNA reads as TGTGCCAGCAGTCAGGACATTCTTCCCGGGGAGCTGTTTTTT. It translates to CASSQDILPGELFF.